The clone carrying this T cell receptor (beta chain) occurred a few times. Germline V lookup: CDR1 LGHNA, CDR2 YSLEER. The trim removed 0 bases at V and 6 bases at J, leaving 7 bases unmatched. CDR3 length: 16 residues. This specimen belongs to a study of blood T cells in healthy people across ages. Then a second PCR, running about 6 to 11 cycles, was carried out with a sample-barcoded 5' primer and a J-beta primer mix. Every single cDNA molecule received a tag from a template-switch adaptor with 12 random nucleotides. Each CDR3 protein gets one entry after TCRdb re-called the 5' RACE reads with MiXCR. The sample contains around 1,500,000 distinct CDR3 sequences, 28% of which appear only once.

The V gene is TRBV4-3, the J gene TRBJ2-4; 8 bases fit TRBD2. This TCR came from a woman in her thirties in good health. Sequenced sample: blood. The CDR3 reads CASSQDPTGGVNIQYF. CDR3 sequence (DNA): TGCGCCAGCAGCCAAGATCCCACGGGAGGGGTAAACATTCAGTACTTC.